This TCR beta chain was observed in a study of regulatory T cells in long-lasting Graves disease. Assembly of TCR beta libraries relied on iRepertoire HTBI primers together with Arm-PCR of CDR3 regions. TCRdb re-called the multiplex PCR reads through MiXCR, storing one row per CDR3 protein. The table shows 510,000 or so distinct CDR3 sequences, with about 12% occurring only once. Time point reported: newly diagnosed GD, antithyroid drugs for less than 3 months. PBMC-extracted RNA yielded the TCR library. This clonotype was observed at least ten times. The ends were cut back, 4 bases at V and 5 bases at J, with 11 bases in the middle. The CDR3 has 13 residues. These data also formed part of another study, on T cells in Graves' hyperthyroidism and ophthalmopathy.

The clonotype comes from a woman aged 25-40 years with Graves disease. The V gene is TRBV12-3 or TRBV12-4, the J gene TRBJ1-1, with TRBD1 as a possible D gene (6 bases). The sample here was peripheral blood mononuclear cells (PBMCs), taken at new diagnosis, from a patient treated with antithyroid drugs. The CDR3 loop reads CASSSNQGTEAFF. The CDR3 DNA follows: TGTGCCAGCAGTTCAAATCAGGGGACTGAAGCTTTCTTT.